This T cell receptor beta chain was identified in a study of human T cells and chemical hapten exposure. TCRdb re-analysed the RACE reads in MiXCR, keeping a single row per CDR3 protein. The repertoire holds 100,000 or so distinct CDR3 sequences, with approximately 10% as singletons. Time point specified: patch test 2, 6 weeks after DPC sensitization. Specified treatment: therapeutic diphenylcyclopropenone sensitization with weekly scalp DPC. In its sample, this clonotype was seen a few times. CDR1 is SQVTM and CDR2 is ANQGSEA in the germline V gene. The CDR3 has 15 amino acids. V lost 2 bases to trimming and J lost 3 bases, with 14 bases between them.

The sequence came from a man aged 35-49 years with alopecia areata. Some clones in this sample may be carry-over from other donors' samples. Sequencing was performed on whole blood, taken in connection with sensitization to the hapten diphenylcyclopropenone (DPC). This rearrangement joins TRBV29-1 to TRBJ2-1, with D possibly being TRBD2 (5 bases). The CDR3 reads CSVEKASTYYNEQFF. The CDR3 nucleotides are TGCAGCGTTGAAAAGGCTAGCACCTACTACAATGAGCAGTTCTTC.